The 28 T cell receptor beta chains presented below share a single source sample, sequenced in a study of cytomegalovirus exposure and HLA in healthy donors. Primers: 60 Vbeta forward and 13 Jbeta reverse. Clones were sequenced by immunoSEQ multiplex PCR, and TCRdb holds only the in-frame ones, with some missing. The data show 80,000 or so clones, 75% to 80% seen once. Sequences were obtained from PBMCs. All receptors come from a man aged 40-49 years in good health and CMV-seronegative.

This clone was picked up a small number of times. V gene TRBV28 combines with J gene TRBJ1-2; 8 bases agree with TRBD1. V lost 6 bases, J lost 5 bases, and 8 bases stayed unmatched. CDR1 and CDR2 from the germline V gene are MDHEN and SYDVKM. The CDR3 runs 14 residues. CDR3 nucleotides: TGTGCCAGCAGAGGACAGGGACTTGGATATGGCTACACCTTC. Translated: CASRGQGLGYGYTF.

The chain employs TRBV7-3 and TRBJ2-7; 10 bases align to TRBD1. The CDR3 contains 15 residues. After removal of 2 bases from V and 3 bases from J, the junction contained 4 bases not matched to a gene. Germline V lookup: CDR1 SGHTA, CDR2 FQGTGA. Written as DNA, the CDR3 is TGTGCCAGCAGCTTATTGGGGACAGGGGACTACGAGCAGTACTTC. Its protein is CASSLLGTGDYEQYF.

This chain links TRBV9 with TRBJ2-1; TRBD2 aligns across 7 bases. V shed 0 bases and J 3 bases; nucleotides not matched to a gene: 6. Germline V CDR1 and CDR2: SGDLS, YYNGEE. This CDR3 spans 16 amino acids. The CDR3 spells CASSVVPGGFYNEQFF. CDR3 bases: TGTGCCAGCAGCGTAGTCCCGGGGGGATTCTACAATGAGCAGTTCTTC.

The V call is TRBV5-1, the J call TRBJ1-1, with D hard to call. Between the trimmed V and J ends, which lost 3 bases and 1 base, there was a span of 16 bases. The CDR3 totals 16 residues. Germline loops: CDR1 SGHRS, CDR2 YFSETQ. The CDR3 DNA is TGCGCCAGCAGCTCCAGGAGCGGGTCGGGGAACACTGAAGCTTTCTTT. This codes for CASSSRSGSGNTEAFF.

This sequence joins TRBV29-1 and TRBJ2-1; 10 positions match TRBD2. The ends lost 7 bases at V and 3 bases at J; junction bases unmatched: 6. The germline CDR1 and CDR2 sequences are SQVTM and ANQGSEA. The CDR3 covers 14 residues. CDR3 residues: CSGPSGGLYNEQFF. The CDR3, as DNA: TGCAGCGGACCTAGCGGGGGCCTCTACAATGAGCAGTTCTTC.

The V call is TRBV29-1, the J call TRBJ1-5; D unclear. Per germline, CDR1 SQVTM and CDR2 ANQGSEA. The ends were cut back, 6 bases at V and 3 bases at J, with 12 bases in the middle. This CDR3 has 13 residues. In nucleotides, the CDR3 is TGCAGCGTGGAGGACGGGAACAATCAGCCCCAGCATTTT. It translates to CSVEDGNNQPQHF.

The chain carries TRBV5-1 and TRBJ2-5; 8 nucleotides match TRBD2. The junction had 8 bases not matched to a gene; V was cut back by 0 bases and J by 4 bases. Per germline, CDR1 SGHRS and CDR2 YFSETQ. The CDR3 contains 16 residues. The CDR3 sequence: CASSLAVAGYGETQYF. The CDR3 DNA is TGCGCCAGCAGCTTGGCGGTAGCGGGGTATGGAGAGACCCAGTACTTC.

V and J are TRBV15 and TRBJ1-2, with unresolved D. V was trimmed by 0 bases and J by 7 bases, leaving 6 bases between them. Germline CDR1 is LNHNV and CDR2 is YYDKDF (reference sequence). This CDR3 has 12 amino acids. CDR3 nucleotide sequence: TGTGCCACCAGCAGAGATCGGTGTGGCTACACCTTC. Translating it yields CATSRDRCGYTF.

The genes are TRBV6-5 and TRBJ2-3; the D gene is possibly TRBD1 (5 bases). Germline V gives CDR1 MNHEY, CDR2 SVGAGI. The CDR3 runs to 11 residues. V gave up 6 bases and J gave up 9 bases, with 10 bases separating them. CDR3 nucleotides: TGTGCCAGCAGCTCAGGGAACACGCAGTATTTT. Its translation: CASSSGNTQYF.

The gene calls are TRBV6-5 and TRBJ2-3; TRBD1 matches 10 bases. Germline-derived CDR1 and CDR2 are MNHEY and SVGAGI. The V segment lost 5 bases and the J segment 5 bases; nucleotides outside the gene matches: 4. The CDR3 has 14 residues. CDR3 sequence (DNA): TGTGCCAGCAGTCGGGGACAGGGGAAAGATACGCAGTATTTT. It yields the protein CASSRGQGKDTQYF.

The gene calls are TRBV19 and TRBJ1-1; 10 positions match TRBD1. V trimming: 5 bases; J trimming: 4 bases; junction bases outside the gene matches: 4. Germline CDR1 LNHDA, CDR2 SQIVND (reference sequence). CDR3 length: 14 amino acids. CDR3 amino acids: CASSVDRGGTEAFF. DNA of the CDR3: TGTGCCAGTAGTGTGGACAGGGGGGGCACTGAAGCTTTCTTT.

This clone was seen more than once but under ten times. The rearrangement uses TRBV4-2 and TRBJ2-2; 7 bases fit TRBD2. V trimming: 4 bases; J trimming: 2 bases; junction bases outside the gene matches: 4. The germline V gene has CDR1 LGHNA and CDR2 YNFKEQ. This CDR3 is built from 15 residues. The CDR3 nucleotides are TGTGCCAGCAGCCCCGGACTAGACAACACCGGGGAGCTGTTTTTT. This encodes CASSPGLDNTGELFF.

V gene TRBV6-1 combines with J gene TRBJ1-5; no firm D call. The CDR3 spans 14 residues. CDR1 is MNHNS and CDR2 is SASEGT in the germline V gene. Trimming removed 3 bases at V and 2 bases at J, with 8 bases between. CDR3 protein: CASSDTAGNQPQHF. For the CDR3, the DNA is TGTGCCAGCAGTGATACAGCGGGCAATCAGCCCCAGCATTTT.

The CDR3 region has the DNA TGTGCCATCAGTGACCCGGGAGGGAATGAAGCTTTCTTT. This encodes CAISDPGGNEAFF. The chain employs TRBV10-3 and TRBJ1-1; no firm D call. CDR1 is ENHRY and CDR2 is SYGVKD in the germline V gene. Trimming cost V 3 bases and J 7 bases, with 12 bases left between them. The CDR3 extends over 13 amino acids.

The chain combines TRBV5-6 with TRBJ1-5, with 10 bases aligning to TRBD1. The CDR3 has 17 residues. After removal of 3 bases from V and 4 bases from J, the junction contained 10 bases not matched to a gene. From germline, CDR1 is SGHDT and CDR2 YYEEEE. This CDR3 reads CASSSGTGVFGNQPQHF. As DNA, the CDR3 is TGTGCCAGCAGCTCCGGGACAGGGGTTTTTGGGAATCAGCCCCAGCATTTT.

Details on this clone: Other nucleotide sequences in the sample specify the same CDR3. V is TRBV9 and J is TRBJ1-4; perhaps TRBD1 as D (6 bases). This CDR3 spans 17 amino acids. Germline V gene data show CDR1 as SGDLS and CDR2 as YYNGEE. V was trimmed by 4 bases and J by 3 bases, leaving 19 bases between them. The CDR3 sequence is CASSKPQGSHANEKLFF. The CDR3 nucleotides are TGTGCCAGCAGCAAGCCTCAGGGGTCCCACGCTAATGAAAAACTGTTTTTT.

CDR3 region: CASQVDSLRTDTQYF. The CDR3 nucleotides read TGTGCCTCCCAAGTGGACTCCCTGCGCACAGATACGCAGTATTTT. The genes are TRBV6-1 and TRBJ2-3; D possibly corresponds to TRBD2 (5 bases). Trimming shortened V by 11 bases and J by 1 base, and 19 bases separated the two germline ends. The CDR3 extends over 15 amino acids. Germline-derived CDR1 and CDR2 are MNHNS and SASEGT.

The gene calls are TRBV11-2 and TRBJ2-5, with 8 bases matching TRBD2. Germline V gene lookup returns CDR1 SGHAT and CDR2 FQNNGV. The CDR3 is made up of 14 amino acids. With V trimmed by 3 bases and J by 5 bases, 5 bases remained unmatched. The CDR3 DNA is TGTGCCAGCAGCTTCGGGGGGGCGTTCGAGACCCAGTACTTC. Amino acid sequence: CASSFGGAFETQYF.

The V call is TRBV7-9, the J call TRBJ2-1, with 7 bases fitting TRBD1. Germline lookup yields CDR1 SEHNR and CDR2 FQNEAQ (reference sequence). The CDR3 is made up of 16 amino acids. J lost 4 bases, V lost 1 base, and 7 bases had no gene match. The DNA of the CDR3 is TGTGCCAGCAGCTTAGGCCCCGGGACAGTTTACAATGAGCAGTTCTTC. Protein sequence: CASSLGPGTVYNEQFF. Full variable domain (missing parts from reference TRBV7-9 and TRBJ2-1): DTGVSQNPRHKITKRGQNVTFRCDPISEHNRLYWYRQTLGQGPEFLTYFQNEAQLEKSRLLSDRFSAERPKGSFSTLEIQRTEQGDSAMYLCASSLGPGTVYNEQFFGPGTRLTVL.

This rearrangement joins TRBV30 to TRBJ2-7; 8 bases align to TRBD1. Germline loops: CDR1 GTSNPN, CDR2 SVGIG (reference sequence). V lost 6 bases to trimming and J lost 2 bases; unmatched junction nucleotides: 3. CDR3 length: 12 residues. CDR3 amino acids: CACGQGPYEQYF. CDR3 nucleotide sequence: TGTGCCTGTGGACAGGGCCCCTACGAGCAGTACTTC.

The chain carries TRBV5-1 and TRBJ2-5; 9 bases agree with TRBD2. The junction had 9 bases not matched to a gene; V was cut back by 5 bases and J by 4 bases. Germline CDR1 SGHRS, CDR2 YFSETQ. This CDR3 comprises 15 residues. The CDR3 sequence: CASRHGTSLGETQYF. The CDR3 nucleotides are TGCGCCAGCAGACACGGGACTAGCCTAGGAGAGACCCAGTACTTC.

This clone was counted a single time. V and J are TRBV7-2 and TRBJ2-1, with 10 nucleotides matching TRBD2. The V segment lost 1 base and the J segment 2 bases; nucleotides outside the gene matches: 2. Germline CDR1 is SGHTA and CDR2 is FQGNSA. The CDR3 extends over 16 amino acids. CDR3: CASSLVLAGAYNEQFF. Here the CDR3 DNA reads TGTGCCAGCAGCTTAGTGCTAGCGGGGGCCTACAATGAGCAGTTCTTC.

This rearrangement joins TRBV6-5 to TRBJ2-7; D not resolved. CDR3 length: 13 amino acids. Germline V lookup: CDR1 MNHEY, CDR2 SVGAGI. Between the trimmed V and J ends, which lost 2 bases and 3 bases, there was a span of 8 bases. The CDR3 is CASSYGPNYEQYF. The DNA of the CDR3 is TGTGCCAGCAGTTACGGCCCCAACTACGAGCAGTACTTC.

The chain combines TRBV7-8 with TRBJ1-2; 8 bases fit TRBD1. This CDR3 spans 16 amino acids. Losses at the gene ends were 2 bases for V and 8 bases for J; bases not matched to a gene: 13. Germline CDR1 SGHVS, CDR2 FQNEAQ. CDR3 bases: TGTGCCAGCAGCTTATTTCTCTCTGGACAGGGTCTCGGCTACACCTTC. It translates to CASSLFLSGQGLGYTF.

The chain is built from TRBV6-1 and TRBJ2-4, with D perhaps TRBD1 (5 bases). This CDR3 spans 11 amino acids. The germline V and J ends were trimmed by 7 bases and 8 bases, with 9 bases remaining between them. Germline V gives CDR1 MNHNS, CDR2 SASEGT. The CDR3 loop is CASKGFDIQYF. The CDR3 region has the DNA TGTGCCAGCAAGGGGTTTGACATTCAGTACTTC.

The chain couples TRBV5-1 to TRBJ1-5; 8 nucleotides match TRBD1. The CDR3 totals 16 residues. Germline V gene lookup returns CDR1 SGHRS and CDR2 YFSETQ. The J segment lost 2 bases and the V segment lost 2 bases, leaving 6 bases of the junction unmatched. The CDR3 reads CASSLDGQGGNQPQHF. The CDR3 DNA sequence: TGCGCCAGCAGCTTAGACGGACAGGGCGGCAATCAGCCCCAGCATTTT.

This rearrangement joins TRBV6-1 to TRBJ1-2, with no clear D. Looked up from germline, CDR1 is MNHNS and CDR2 is SASEGT. CDR3 length equals 15 residues. V dropped 3 bases and J dropped 12 bases, with 23 bases sitting between them. DNA for the CDR3: TGTGCCAGCAGTGATCAGTCTCACCCCCCCAGGTCCAACACCTTC. As protein: CASSDQSHPPRSNTF.

V usage is TRBV5-5 and J usage is TRBJ1-5; 11 nucleotides agree with TRBD1. The CDR3 consists of 18 residues. V dropped 4 bases and J dropped 4; count of bases not matched to a gene: 13. In germline, CDR1 is SGHKS, CDR2 YYEKEE (reference sequence). CDR3 in DNA: TGTGCCAGCAGCATCGGGACAGGGGGGACCCTCCTGAATCAGCCCCAGCATTTT. It encodes CASSIGTGGTLLNQPQHF.